Listed below are T cell receptor beta chains from one sample, sequenced in a study of T cells in Graves' hyperthyroidism and ophthalmopathy. TCRdb itself ran the multiplex PCR reads through MiXCR, one entry per CDR3 protein. Here the sample spans more than 350,000 distinct CDR3 sequences, more than 13% being singletons. Sequencing input: blood. The source is a woman aged 30 to 39 with Graves' hyperthyroidism. Both conserved end residues are part of each CDR3. Fields, in order: J gene, D gene, clone size, V gene, CDR3 DNA, CDR3 protein. The D gene is left open where the match is weak. Some rows mark clone size as missing; the rest say once, few, many or name a class of expanded clone.

j_call: TRBJ1-2
d_call: TRBD1
clone_size: many
v_call: TRBV15
cdr3_nt: TGTGCCACCAGCAGATCGGGACAGGGAAGGGCCTATGGCTACACCTTC
cdr3_aa: CATSRSGQGRAYGYTF

j_call: TRBJ2-1
d_call: TRBD1
clone_size: -
v_call: TRBV5-1
cdr3_nt: TGCGCCAGCAGCTTTGATGCGATCGGGACAGGGCCTTACAATGAGCAGTTCTTC
cdr3_aa: CASSFDAIGTGPYNEQFF

j_call: TRBJ2-7
d_call: -
clone_size: few
v_call: TRBV5-5
cdr3_nt: TGTGCCAGCAGCTTGTTCGTAGACGAGCAGTACTTC
cdr3_aa: CASSLFVDEQYF

j_call: TRBJ1-5
d_call: -
clone_size: -
v_call: TRBV4-2
cdr3_nt: TGTGCCAGCAGCCAAGATTGGGAACAGCCCCAGCATTTT
cdr3_aa: CASSQDWEQPQHF

j_call: TRBJ2-7
d_call: TRBD2
clone_size: -
v_call: TRBV10-3
cdr3_nt: TGTGCCATCAGGGGACTAGCGGGAGCAGGAGAGCAGTACTTC
cdr3_aa: CAIRGLAGAGEQYF

j_call: TRBJ2-1
d_call: TRBD2
clone_size: -
v_call: TRBV2
cdr3_nt: TGTGCCAGAGTATCGCCTAGCGGGTTGAATGAGCAGTTCTTC
cdr3_aa: CARVSPSGLNEQFF

j_call: TRBJ2-3
d_call: -
clone_size: few
v_call: TRBV7-2
cdr3_nt: TGTGCCAGCAGCTTAGCTAAGGGCAGGGGGGGGACGGCAGATACGCAGTATTTT
cdr3_aa: CASSLAKGRGGTADTQYF

j_call: TRBJ2-1
d_call: -
clone_size: many
v_call: TRBV12-3/TRBV12-4
cdr3_nt: TGTGCCAGCAGTTTAGACAGGACCTACAATGAGCAGTTCTTC
cdr3_aa: CASSLDRTYNEQFF

j_call: TRBJ2-4
d_call: TRBD2
clone_size: -
v_call: TRBV6-1
cdr3_nt: TGTGCCAGCAGTCGCGGGACTAGCGGAAGGGACAACATTCAGTACTTC
cdr3_aa: CASSRGTSGRDNIQYF

j_call: TRBJ2-1
d_call: -
clone_size: many
v_call: TRBV11-2
cdr3_nt: TGTGCCAGCAGCCTTTCCGGGACAACCAAGGGCAATGAGCAGTTCTTC
cdr3_aa: CASSLSGTTKGNEQFF

j_call: TRBJ1-2
d_call: -
clone_size: -
v_call: TRBV7-8
cdr3_nt: TGTGCCAGCAGCTTAGAATTGAGGCGAGGCTACACCTTC
cdr3_aa: CASSLELRRGYTF

j_call: TRBJ1-5
d_call: TRBD1
clone_size: few
v_call: TRBV28
cdr3_nt: TGTGCCAGCAGTTTAAGACAGGGAAGCAATCAGCCCCAGCATTTT
cdr3_aa: CASSLRQGSNQPQHF

j_call: TRBJ2-3
d_call: TRBD2
clone_size: many
v_call: TRBV2
cdr3_nt: TGTGCCAGCAGGCCGGGACTAGCCAGGGTTCGCACAGATACGCAGTATTTT
cdr3_aa: CASRPGLARVRTDTQYF

j_call: TRBJ2-7
d_call: TRBD1
clone_size: many
v_call: TRBV6-1
cdr3_nt: TGTGCCAGCAGCCGTGGACAGGGGGCCTCCGAGCAGTACTTC
cdr3_aa: CASSRGQGASEQYF

j_call: TRBJ2-1
d_call: TRBD2
clone_size: many
v_call: TRBV20-1
cdr3_nt: TGCAGTTCCCCATCTAGCGGACATTACTACAATGAGCAGTTCTTC
cdr3_aa: CSSPSSGHYYNEQFF

j_call: TRBJ1-6
d_call: -
clone_size: many
v_call: TRBV20-1
cdr3_nt: TGCAGTGCTAGAGCGATCCCAGGCTATGATTCACCCCTCCACTTT
cdr3_aa: CSARAIPGYDSPLHF

j_call: TRBJ1-1
d_call: -
clone_size: many
v_call: TRBV6-1
cdr3_nt: TGTGCCAGCGGGGGCACTGAAGCTTTCTTT
cdr3_aa: CASGGTEAFF

j_call: TRBJ2-1
d_call: -
clone_size: -
v_call: TRBV4-1
cdr3_nt: TGCGCCAGCAGCCAGGAAACCGGGACTCTCTACAATGAGCAGTTCTTC
cdr3_aa: CASSQETGTLYNEQFF

j_call: TRBJ2-7
d_call: TRBD1
clone_size: many
v_call: TRBV6-1
cdr3_nt: TGTGCCAGCGAAAAAGGACAGGGATCCTACGAGCAGTACTTC
cdr3_aa: CASEKGQGSYEQYF

j_call: TRBJ2-1
d_call: TRBD2
clone_size: many
v_call: TRBV7-9
cdr3_nt: TGTGCCAGCAGCCGGTCGGGAGGCAACAATGAGCAGTTCTTC
cdr3_aa: CASSRSGGNNEQFF

j_call: TRBJ2-3
d_call: TRBD1
clone_size: many
v_call: TRBV30
cdr3_nt: TGTGCCTGGAGTCCTCTCAGGGGGCTGAGAGATACGCAGTATTTT
cdr3_aa: CAWSPLRGLRDTQYF

j_call: TRBJ2-4
d_call: -
clone_size: many
v_call: TRBV20-1
cdr3_nt: TGCAGTGCGATCCGCGGGGCGGAAATTAAAAACATTCAGTACTTC
cdr3_aa: CSAIRGAEIKNIQYF

j_call: TRBJ2-1
d_call: TRBD2
clone_size: -
v_call: TRBV20-1
cdr3_nt: TGCAGTGCTAGAGATAGGATAGCGGGAGGGCGAGGCAATGAGCAGTTCTTC
cdr3_aa: CSARDRIAGGRGNEQFF

j_call: TRBJ1-4
d_call: -
clone_size: many
v_call: TRBV18
cdr3_nt: TGTGCCAGCTCACCAGGGATTGAGGAAAAACTGTTTTTT
cdr3_aa: CASSPGIEEKLFF

j_call: TRBJ2-7
d_call: TRBD1
clone_size: -
v_call: TRBV29-1
cdr3_nt: TGCAGCGTTGTGGGGGACAGGGGCTACGGGCAGTACTTC
cdr3_aa: CSVVGDRGYGQYF

j_call: TRBJ2-3
d_call: -
clone_size: many
v_call: TRBV12-3/TRBV12-4
cdr3_nt: TGTGCCAGCAGTTTGGGGTACGGAACTAGCACAGATACGCAGTATTTT
cdr3_aa: CASSLGYGTSTDTQYF

j_call: TRBJ2-3
d_call: -
clone_size: many
v_call: TRBV30
cdr3_nt: TGTGCCTGGAGTTCCCAGGGGACCCCCTACACGCAGTATTTT
cdr3_aa: CAWSSQGTPYTQYF

j_call: TRBJ2-5
d_call: -
clone_size: few
v_call: TRBV6-1
cdr3_nt: TGTGCCAGCACTCAAGGAGGGGTAGAGACCCAGTACTTC
cdr3_aa: CASTQGGVETQYF

j_call: TRBJ2-1
d_call: -
clone_size: few
v_call: TRBV2
cdr3_nt: TGTGCCAGCACCTCGGGGGTGAATGAGCAGTTCTTC
cdr3_aa: CASTSGVNEQFF

j_call: TRBJ2-3
d_call: -
clone_size: few
v_call: TRBV6-2/TRBV6-3
cdr3_nt: TGTGCCAGCAGTTACTCCGGGCTAGCGAGTGGAACAGATACGCAGTATTTT
cdr3_aa: CASSYSGLASGTDTQYF

j_call: TRBJ1-1
d_call: TRBD1
clone_size: many
v_call: TRBV7-9
cdr3_nt: TGTGCCAGCAGCGCCACAGGGGATCCGAACACTGAAGCTTTCTTT
cdr3_aa: CASSATGDPNTEAFF

j_call: TRBJ2-2
d_call: -
clone_size: many
v_call: TRBV6-1
cdr3_nt: TGTGCCAGCAGTAGCCGGGACGGTGCGAACACCGGGGAGCTGTTTTTT
cdr3_aa: CASSSRDGANTGELFF

j_call: TRBJ2-1
d_call: -
clone_size: few
v_call: TRBV11-2
cdr3_nt: TGTGCCAGCAGCTTAGGAACGGGAGCTACCTACAATGAGCAGTTCTTC
cdr3_aa: CASSLGTGATYNEQFF

j_call: TRBJ2-2
d_call: TRBD2
clone_size: many
v_call: TRBV5-1
cdr3_nt: TGCGCCAGCAGTTCTGGACTAGCGGCATCCACCGGGGAGCTGTTTTTT
cdr3_aa: CASSSGLAASTGELFF

j_call: TRBJ2-5
d_call: -
clone_size: -
v_call: TRBV7-9
cdr3_nt: TGTGCCAGCAGCTCCGGGGGCCTGGACAGCCAAGAGACCCAGTACTTC
cdr3_aa: CASSSGGLDSQETQYF

j_call: TRBJ2-5
d_call: TRBD2
clone_size: few
v_call: TRBV11-2
cdr3_nt: TGTGCCAGCAGCTTAGAGGCCCTAGCGGGAGAGACCCAGTACTTC
cdr3_aa: CASSLEALAGETQYF

j_call: TRBJ2-5
d_call: -
clone_size: many
v_call: TRBV10-3
cdr3_nt: TGTGCCATCAGTGAGGGGGTCGAAGAGACCCAGTACTTC
cdr3_aa: CAISEGVEETQYF

j_call: TRBJ1-5
d_call: -
clone_size: -
v_call: TRBV10-3
cdr3_nt: TGTGCCATCAGTGAGCTAGGAGATTTGGATCAGCCCCAGCATTTT
cdr3_aa: CAISELGDLDQPQHF

j_call: TRBJ1-1
d_call: TRBD1
clone_size: many
v_call: TRBV27
cdr3_nt: TGTGCCAGCAGTTTAACAGGGGGTAAGAACACTGAAGCTTTCTTT
cdr3_aa: CASSLTGGKNTEAFF

j_call: TRBJ2-1
d_call: -
clone_size: -
v_call: TRBV10-3
cdr3_nt: TGTGCCTCCTTGGCCTCCAATGAGCAGTTCTTC
cdr3_aa: CASLASNEQFF

j_call: TRBJ2-1
d_call: -
clone_size: many
v_call: TRBV27
cdr3_nt: TGTGCCAGCAGTTTCACGGTTGGGGGACTCTACAATGAGCAGTTCTTC
cdr3_aa: CASSFTVGGLYNEQFF

j_call: TRBJ1-3
d_call: -
clone_size: few
v_call: TRBV3-1
cdr3_nt: TGTGCCAGCAGCCAAGGGACATTTGGAAACACCATATATTTT
cdr3_aa: CASSQGTFGNTIYF

j_call: TRBJ1-4
d_call: -
clone_size: few
v_call: TRBV9
cdr3_nt: TGTGCCAGCAGCACCCACTTGGACAGTAATGAAAAACTGTTTTTT
cdr3_aa: CASSTHLDSNEKLFF

j_call: TRBJ2-3
d_call: TRBD2
clone_size: many
v_call: TRBV12-3/TRBV12-4
cdr3_nt: TGTGCCAGCAGTGGGACTAGCGGGAGGGCCTCAGATACGCAGTATTTT
cdr3_aa: CASSGTSGRASDTQYF

j_call: TRBJ2-2
d_call: -
clone_size: many
v_call: TRBV5-1
cdr3_nt: TGCGCCAGTACCTGGGACGGAAACACCGGGGAGCTGTTTTTT
cdr3_aa: CASTWDGNTGELFF

j_call: TRBJ2-2
d_call: TRBD2
clone_size: -
v_call: TRBV11-1
cdr3_nt: TGCGCCAGCAGCCACGCTCCGGGACTAAGGGCGTGGGCGAACACCGGGGAGCTGTTTTTT
cdr3_aa: CASSHAPGLRAWANTGELFF

j_call: TRBJ2-5
d_call: -
clone_size: -
v_call: TRBV6-2/TRBV6-3
cdr3_nt: TGTGCCAGCAGTTGGGTTGGGGAGACCCAGTACTTC
cdr3_aa: CASSWVGETQYF

j_call: TRBJ2-4
d_call: TRBD1
clone_size: -
v_call: TRBV28
cdr3_nt: TGTGCCAGCATCAAGCAGGGGGCCTATAGAAACATTCAGTACTTC
cdr3_aa: CASIKQGAYRNIQYF

j_call: TRBJ2-7
d_call: -
clone_size: -
v_call: TRBV30
cdr3_nt: TGTACCTGGAGTGGTACCTACGAGCAGTACTTC
cdr3_aa: CTWSGTYEQYF

j_call: TRBJ2-1
d_call: TRBD2
clone_size: many
v_call: TRBV5-1
cdr3_nt: TGCGCCAGCAGCCGAACTAGCGGGAGGAGTAGTGAGCAGTTCTTC
cdr3_aa: CASSRTSGRSSEQFF

j_call: TRBJ2-3
d_call: -
clone_size: few
v_call: TRBV28
cdr3_nt: TGTGCCAGCAGGAGGGGACGAAGGGACACAGATACGCAGTATTTT
cdr3_aa: CASRRGRRDTDTQYF

j_call: TRBJ1-1
d_call: -
clone_size: many
v_call: TRBV27
cdr3_nt: TGTGCCTCTGGTGGGGGCACTGAAGCTTTCTTT
cdr3_aa: CASGGGTEAFF

j_call: TRBJ1-1
d_call: -
clone_size: few
v_call: TRBV6-1
cdr3_nt: TGTGCCAGCAGTGATATGAACACTGAAGCTTTCTTT
cdr3_aa: CASSDMNTEAFF

j_call: TRBJ2-1
d_call: TRBD2
clone_size: many
v_call: TRBV6-2/TRBV6-3
cdr3_nt: TGTGCCAGCAGTTACTCGAGTCTAGCGGTTACCGTCAATGAGCAGTTCTTC
cdr3_aa: CASSYSSLAVTVNEQFF

j_call: TRBJ2-7
d_call: TRBD2
clone_size: many
v_call: TRBV5-1
cdr3_nt: TGCGCCAGCAGCCAGGGACTAGCGGCGAGCTCCTACGAGCAGTACTTC
cdr3_aa: CASSQGLAASSYEQYF